Detailed here is one TCR beta chain. The target antigen is unknown. Indicated time point: recipient sample about 28 days before transplant, after cytoreduction. Libraries were prepared by immunoSEQ multiplex PCR; TCRdb keeps only in-frame clonotypes and omits some of them. Among about 36,000 clones, over 85% were seen once, and the ten largest hold about 1.6%. The data belong to a study of T cell clonotyping in hematopoietic cell transplantation. General study results and limits: After transplant, recipient diversity fell while pathologically expanded clonotypes grew through day 180. Few recipient clonotypes overlapped donors; over 97% were de novo at given depth.

The V and J ends lost 4 bases and 2 bases, in that order; junction bases with no gene match: 10. CDR1 is MNHEY, CDR2 SMNVEV, per germline (reference sequence). The CDR3 loop spans 17 amino acids. The TCR comes from a man aged 40-49 years with chronic myeloid leukemia. Some clones in this sample may be carry-over from other donors' samples. Sequences were derived from peripheral blood mononuclear cells, sampled before stem cell transplant. The rearrangement links TRBV27 to TRBJ1-5, with 8 nucleotides matching TRBD1. The CDR3 bases are TGTGCCAGCAGTTCAAAGACAGGGGATTATGGCAATCAGCCCCAGCATTTT. Its translation: CASSSKTGDYGNQPQHF.